Following are 19 T cell receptor beta chains from one sample sequenced in a study of T cell repertoires in cytomegalovirus infection. TCRdb reprocessed the reads via MiXCR and lists one record per CDR3 protein. The data hold hundreds of thousands of distinct CDR3 sequences, with 17% observed a single time. Sample: PBMCs. Receptor source: a human donor in good health (CMV status not recorded). Some clones in this sample may be carry-over from other donors' samples.

This clonotype occurred a few times. V usage is TRBV19 and J usage is TRBJ1-5; the D is unclear. V was cut by 6 bases and J by 4 bases, with 13 bases left in between. The germline V gene encodes CDR1 LNHDA and CDR2 SQIVND (reference sequence). The CDR3 consists of 14 residues. DNA for the CDR3: TGTGCCAGTAGCTTTTCAGGAGAAAATCAGCCCCAGCATTTT. This gives the protein CASSFSGENQPQHF.

This clonotype was seen at least ten times. The chain is built from TRBV7-2 and TRBJ1-5; no definite D call. The CDR3 sequence is 13 residues long. Germline CDR1 and CDR2: SGHTA and FQGNSA. The V and J ends lost 3 bases and 8 bases respectively, with 11 bases between them. Here the CDR3 DNA reads TGTGCCAGCAGCTTTCGGCAGTTCGAGCCCCAGCATTTT. The encoded protein is CASSFRQFEPQHF. Full variable domain (outside the CDR3, taken from reference TRBV7-2 and TRBJ1-5): GAGVSQSPSNKVTEKGKDVELRCDPISGHTALYWYRQSLGQGLEFLIYFQGNSAPDKSGLPSDRFSAERTGGSVSTLTIQRTQQEDSAVYLCASSFRQFEPQHFGDGTRLSIL.

This clonotype showed up many times. The CDR3 reads CASSLGGPGNEQFF. CDR3 sequence (DNA): TGTGCCAGCAGCTTAGGGGGGCCTGGCAATGAGCAGTTCTTC. The gene calls are TRBV7-2 and TRBJ2-1, with D perhaps TRBD1 (6 bases). The germline CDR1 and CDR2 sequences are SGHTA and FQGNSA. The germline V and J ends were trimmed by 1 base and 6 bases, with 10 bases remaining between them. The CDR3 is 14 amino acids.

The V gene is TRBV20-1, the J gene TRBJ2-7; D is perhaps TRBD1 (5 bases). V was cut by 1 base and J by 2 bases, with 12 bases left in between. Germline V CDR1 and CDR2: DFQATT, SNEGSKA (reference sequence). CDR3 length equals 14 residues. Here the CDR3 DNA reads TGCAGTGCTAGAGCCCCGGACACAACCTACGAGCAGTACTTC. As protein: CSARAPDTTYEQYF.

This clonotype turned up a few times. The rearrangement uses TRBV20-1 and TRBJ1-1, with D unresolved. Germline CDR1 DFQATT, CDR2 SNEGSKA (reference sequence). With 6 bases removed from V and 6 bases from J, the gap between germline ends came to 17 bases. The CDR3 spans 13 residues. The CDR3 DNA reads TGCAGTGCCACCGATCGGGGTGGGGCTGAAGCTTTCTTT. Translation: CSATDRGGAEAFF.

This clonotype has at least ten counts. The J gene is TRBJ1-6, the V gene TRBV7-2, with 8 bases aligning to TRBD1. Germline V CDR1 and CDR2: SGHTA, FQGNSA. Germline trimming cut 4 bases from V and 9 bases from J; bases unmatched to any gene: 14. This CDR3 has 17 amino acids. Here the CDR3 reads CASSSPASTGVVSPLHF. The CDR3 coding sequence is TGTGCCAGCAGCTCCCCCGCCTCGACAGGGGTTGTTTCACCCCTCCACTTT.

This clonotype was recorded at least ten times. This sequence joins TRBV12-3 or TRBV12-4 and TRBJ1-2; 8 bases align to TRBD1. The V and J ends lost 3 bases and 4 bases, in that order; junction bases with no gene match: 7. The CDR3 is made up of 15 amino acids. The CDR3 DNA is TGTGCCAGCAGTTTGGGACAGGCGATCTCCTATGGCTACACCTTC. Translating gives CASSLGQAISYGYTF.

V gene TRBV6-2 or TRBV6-3 combines with J gene TRBJ2-7, with D possibly called TRBD1 or TRBD2 (5 bases each). This CDR3 spans 12 amino acids. CDR1 is MNHEY and CDR2 is SVGEGT in the germline V gene. V was clipped by 4 bases and J by 6 bases, with 10 bases between them. CDR3 sequence reads: CASSWDRGEQYF. In nucleotides, the CDR3 is TGTGCCAGCAGTTGGGACCGGGGCGAGCAGTACTTC.

This clonotype was detected many times. The rearrangement joins TRBV7-2 to TRBJ2-5; 8 bases are shared with TRBD1. Germline CDR1 and CDR2: SGHTA and FQGNSA. V lost 5 bases, J lost 3 bases, and 8 bases stayed unmatched. The CDR3 length is 15 residues. Here the CDR3 DNA reads TGTGCCAGCAGCGCCAGGGGGCTGAAGGAAGAGACCCAGTACTTC. This encodes CASSARGLKEETQYF.

This clonotype was recorded at least ten times. This sequence joins TRBV7-2 and TRBJ1-2; D unresolved. This CDR3 is built from 13 residues. Germline values: CDR1 SGHTA, CDR2 FQGNSA. Trimming cost V 3 bases and J 4 bases, with 9 bases left between them. The DNA of the CDR3 is TGTGCCAGCAGCTTCCTAGGGAGCTATGGCTACACCTTC. Its translation: CASSFLGSYGYTF.

Only a few counts were recorded for this clonotype. V gene TRBV4-3 combines with J gene TRBJ1-2; TRBD1 matches at 11 bases. The CDR3 runs 17 residues. The V gene end was trimmed by 3 bases and the J gene end by 4 bases; junction bases not matched to a gene: 10. CDR1 is LGHNA, CDR2 YSLEER, per germline. The CDR3 DNA follows: TGCGCCAGCAGCCACCGGACAGGGGGCCTTAGCGTCTATGGCTACACCTTC. Translated: CASSHRTGGLSVYGYTF.

As to this clonotype: The junction departs from the called germline gene at one end, perhaps through a read error. The rearrangement links TRBV20-1 to TRBJ2-1; no clear D. The CDR3 spans 10 residues. Germline lookup yields CDR1 DFQATT and CDR2 SNEGSKA (reference sequence). The CDR3 loop is CSASFNEQFF. The DNA of the CDR3 is TGCAGTGCGTCCTTCAATGAGCAGTTCTTC.

V gene TRBV6-5 combines with J gene TRBJ1-2, with no clear D. The CDR3 has 14 amino acids. Germline loops: CDR1 MNHEY, CDR2 SVGAGI. The V and J ends lost 0 bases and 4 bases respectively, with 9 bases between them. CDR3 sequence: CASSYSSESYGYTF. The CDR3 DNA is TGTGCCAGCAGTTACTCATCAGAGTCCTATGGCTACACCTTC.

The table lists this clonotype with a few counts. The rearrangement joins TRBV18 to TRBJ2-7; D unclear. CDR1 is KGHSH and CDR2 is LQKENI in the germline V gene. Trimming removed 3 bases at V and 5 bases at J, with 14 bases between. CDR3 length equals 14 residues. The CDR3 here is CASSPPGRLNEQYF. In DNA, the CDR3 is TGTGCCAGCTCACCTCCCGGCAGGCTCAACGAGCAGTACTTC. Together with reference TRBV18 and TRBJ2-7, the CDR3 gives the full variable domain: NAGVMQNPRHLVRRRGQEARLRCSPMKGHSHVYWYRQLPEEGLKFMVYLQKENIIDESGMPKERFSAEFPKEGPSILRIQQVVRGDSAAYFCASSPPGRLNEQYFGPGTRLTVT.

A few counts support this clonotype. The V and J genes are TRBV12-3 or TRBV12-4 and TRBJ1-2; a weak D match, TRBD1 (5 bases). V lost 0 bases and J lost 3, with 11 bases in between. The CDR3 is made up of 15 amino acids. For the CDR3, the DNA is TGTGCCAGCAGTTTAGCAGGGGCCCCTTACTATGGCTACACCTTC. Translated: CASSLAGAPYYGYTF.

The rearrangement uses TRBV12-3 or TRBV12-4 and TRBJ1-6; TRBD1 aligns across 11 bases. The V gene end was trimmed by 0 bases and the J gene end by 9 bases; junction bases not matched to a gene: 4. CDR3 length: 16 residues. In DNA, the CDR3 is TGTGCCAGCAGTTTAGCTGTCGGGACAGGGGGTTCACCCCTCCACTTT. Residues: CASSLAVGTGGSPLHF.

The chain uses TRBV6-5 and TRBJ2-1, with a weak D call TRBD2 (5 bases). The CDR3 length is 19 residues. Trimming left V 11 bases short and J 2 bases short, with 31 bases between. Germline V gives CDR1 MNHEY, CDR2 SVGAGI. The CDR3 loop reads CAYSGKNTQKDGAYNEQFF. The CDR3 nucleotides read TGTGCCTACTCGGGAAAAAATACCCAGAAGGATGGAGCCTACAATGAGCAGTTCTTC.

This clonotype was counted between two and nine times. The chain joins TRBV19 to TRBJ2-1, with a weak D call TRBD2 (6 bases). Germline CDR1 and CDR2: LNHDA and SQIVND (reference sequence). Trimming took 8 bases from V and 8 from J, leaving 19 bases between them. The CDR3 has 14 residues. CDR3 amino acids: CASGLGTREDEQFF. In nucleotides, the CDR3 is TGTGCCAGTGGATTAGGGACCAGGGAGGATGAGCAGTTCTTC.

This clonotype was counted a few times. This chain links TRBV28 with TRBJ1-4, with TRBD1 as a possible D gene (5 bases). Germline lookup yields CDR1 MDHEN and CDR2 SYDVKM. The V end was cut by 4 bases, the J end by 8 bases, with 14 bases between. The CDR3 is 14 residues long. In DNA form, the CDR3 reads TGTGCCAGCAGTTCGACAGATCTGGACGAAAAACTGTTTTTT. Protein: CASSSTDLDEKLFF.